The clone carrying this T cell receptor (beta chain) was seen once. This specimen belongs to a study of blood T cell repertoires in COVID-19. About the study: Donors in the United States, Italy and Spain gave samples during acute or convalescent COVID-19. In each case, the material was cDNA or gDNA derived from T cells, B-cell-depleted T cells, or PBMCs.

Original processing methods: Using reference gene primer amplification, nucleated cell counts were estimated. The method was immunoSEQ multiplex PCR; TCRdb's version includes in-frame clones alone and lacks a portion of them. The V and J calls and clone size come from that table; D and trimming were worked out from the DNA. The table has some 460,000 clones, approximately 86% seen once. Trimming took 4 bases from V and 3 from J; bases not matched to a gene: 7. The CDR3 consists of 15 residues. The germline gives CDR1 SNHLY, CDR2 FYNNEI. The V and J genes are TRBV2 and TRBJ2-3; TRBD2 aligns across 7 bases. The clonotype comes from a woman in her late teens or twenties who had recovered from COVID-19. The sample was PBMCs or T cells enriched from blood (not recorded which). CDR3 sequence reads: CASSVGGGGTDTQYF. Written as DNA, the CDR3 is TGTGCCAGCAGTGTTGGCGGGGGAGGTACAGATACGCAGTATTTT. The full variable domain, completed using reference TRBV2 and TRBJ2-3, is EPEVTQTPSHQVTQMGQEVILRCVPISNHLYFYWYRQILGQKVEFLVSFYNNEISEKSEIFDDQFSVERPDGSNFTLKIRSTKLEDSAMYFCASSVGGGGTDTQYFGPGTRLTVL.